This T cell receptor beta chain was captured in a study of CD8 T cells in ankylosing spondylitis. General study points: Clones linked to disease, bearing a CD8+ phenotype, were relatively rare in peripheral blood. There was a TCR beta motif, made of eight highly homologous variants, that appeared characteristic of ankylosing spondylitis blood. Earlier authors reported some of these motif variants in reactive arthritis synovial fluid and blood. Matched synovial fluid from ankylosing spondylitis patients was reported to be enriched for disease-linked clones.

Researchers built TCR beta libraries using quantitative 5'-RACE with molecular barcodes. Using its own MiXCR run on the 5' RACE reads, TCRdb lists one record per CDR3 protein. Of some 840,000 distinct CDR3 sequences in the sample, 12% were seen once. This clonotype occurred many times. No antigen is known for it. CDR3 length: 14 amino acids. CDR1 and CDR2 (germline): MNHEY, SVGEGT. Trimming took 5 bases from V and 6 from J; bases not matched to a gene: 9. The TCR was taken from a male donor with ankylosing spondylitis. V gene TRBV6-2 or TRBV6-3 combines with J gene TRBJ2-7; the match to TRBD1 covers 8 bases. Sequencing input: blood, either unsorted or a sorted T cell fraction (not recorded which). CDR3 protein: CASSLGTGRREQYF. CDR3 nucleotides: TGTGCCAGCAGTCTAGGGACAGGACGGCGCGAGCAGTACTTC.